Below are 25 T cell receptor beta chains sequenced from a single sample in a study of human T cells and chemical hapten exposure. As to time point: patch test 2, 6 weeks after DPC sensitization. Treatment given: therapeutic diphenylcyclopropenone sensitization with weekly scalp DPC. TCRdb ran MiXCR on the RACE reads and lists one entry per CDR3 protein. The sample holds roughly 84,000 distinct CDR3 sequences, more than 9% seen once. This specimen was whole blood, taken in connection with sensitization to the hapten diphenylcyclopropenone (DPC). The source is a woman in her forties or fifties with alopecia areata. Some clones in this sample may be carry-over from other donors' samples.

The sample holds many counts of this clonotype. The chain recombines TRBV29-1 with TRBJ2-1; 7 nucleotides align to TRBD2. This CDR3 has 11 residues. V lost 7 bases, J lost 12 bases, and 9 bases stayed unmatched. Germline V gene lookup returns CDR1 SQVTM and CDR2 ANQGSEA. The CDR3 nucleotides are TGCAGCGGCGGGGGAGACGCAATGCAGTTCTTC. Its translation: CSGGGDAMQFF.

The genes are TRBV2 and TRBJ1-1, with D possibly matching TRBD1 (6 bases). From germline, CDR1 is SNHLY and CDR2 FYNNEI. The CDR3 totals 15 residues. Trimming took off 5 bases at V and 1 base at J, with 14 bases between the two ends. This chain's CDR3 is CASSSSGAWNTEAFF. CDR3 DNA: TGTGCCAGCAGTTCGTCGGGGGCTTGGAACACTGAAGCTTTCTTT.

Comments on this clonotype: One base away lies a much larger clone, so this may be a sequencing read error. The genes are TRBV18 and TRBJ1-2; D ambiguous. V shed 6 bases and J shed 2 bases, with 10 bases lying between them. Germline V gene lookup returns CDR1 KGHSH and CDR2 LQKENI. This CDR3 is built from 13 residues. In DNA, the CDR3 is TGTGCCAGCTCGAGGAACGGCAACTATGGCTACACCTTC. It encodes CASSRNGNYGYTF. Full variable domain (remainder filled in from reference TRBV18 and TRBJ1-2): NAGVMQNPRHLVRRRGQEARLRCSPMKGHSHVYWYRQLPEEGLKFMVYLQKENIIDESGMPKERFSAEFPKEGPSILRIQQVVRGDSAAYFCASSRNGNYGYTFGSGTRLTVV.

The chain combines TRBV2 with TRBJ1-6, with no clear D. This CDR3 has 13 residues. The ends were cut back, 6 bases at V and 7 bases at J, with 10 bases in the middle. Germline V CDR1 and CDR2: SNHLY, FYNNEI. The CDR3 sequence is CASRDGINSPLHF. DNA of the CDR3: TGTGCCAGCAGAGACGGTATAAATTCACCCCTCCACTTT. The whole variable domain, remainder taken from reference TRBV2 and TRBJ1-6, is EPEVTQTPSHQVTQMGQEVILRCVPISNHLYFYWYRQILGQKVEFLVSFYNNEISEKSEIFDDQFSVERPDGSNFTLKIRSTKLEDSAMYFCASRDGINSPLHFGNGTRLTVT.

The rearrangement links TRBV7-2 to TRBJ2-5; either TRBD1 or TRBD2 may fit D (5 bases each). The CDR3 is made up of 15 amino acids. Germline CDR1 is SGHTA and CDR2 is FQGNSA. V lost 5 bases and J lost 2, with 15 bases in between. This CDR3 is CASSRQPGPQETQYF. The CDR3 bases are TGTGCCAGCAGCCGTCAGCCGGGGCCACAAGAGACCCAGTACTTC.

This clonotype has a count of ten or more. This sequence joins TRBV30 and TRBJ2-7; 7 nucleotides match TRBD2. Germline V CDR1 and CDR2: GTSNPN, SVGIG (reference sequence). The V and J ends lost 5 bases and 3 bases, in that order; junction bases with no gene match: 10. CDR3 size: 14 residues. The CDR3 nucleotides read TGTGCCTGGGAGCCCCGCGGGAGTAGCTACGAGCAGTACTTC. Protein: CAWEPRGSSYEQYF.

On this clonotype: A much larger clonotype is one base distant, so this may be a read error. The chain combines TRBV2 with TRBJ2-7; no clear D. The germline V and J ends were trimmed by 6 bases and 7 bases, with 19 bases remaining between them. This CDR3 has 14 amino acids. Germline V gene data show CDR1 as SNHLY and CDR2 as FYNNEI. CDR3 amino acids: CASRVPSQPREQYF. CDR3 in DNA: TGTGCCAGCAGGGTGCCAAGCCAGCCGAGGGAGCAGTACTTC.

The sample holds a few counts of this clonotype. V and J are TRBV25-1 and TRBJ1-2, with a weak D call TRBD1 (5 bases). Germline values: CDR1 MGHDK, CDR2 SYGVNS. Trimming stripped 3 bases from V and 6 bases from J, with 14 bases between. The CDR3 loop spans 14 amino acids. CDR3 DNA sequence: TGTGCCAGCAGTGATTTCTTCGGGACTCATGGCTACACCTTC. This gives the protein CASSDFFGTHGYTF.

This clonotype showed up many times. The chain employs TRBV12-3 or TRBV12-4 and TRBJ2-7, with 9 bases aligning to TRBD1. V was clipped by 6 bases and J by 3 bases; unmatched bases: 6. The CDR3 totals 14 residues. The CDR3 here is CASRGQGLGYEQYF. In DNA form, the CDR3 reads TGTGCCAGCAGGGGACAGGGTCTAGGCTACGAGCAGTACTTC.

This sequence joins TRBV5-4 and TRBJ2-7; tentative D call: TRBD2 (5 bases). CDR3 length: 14 residues. Trimming pared 2 bases from V and 2 bases from J, leaving 11 bases between. The germline gives CDR1 SGHNT, CDR2 YYREEE (reference sequence). The CDR3 DNA follows: TGTGCCAGCAGCTTAAGCGGATTAACCTACGAGCAGTACTTC. Its protein product is CASSLSGLTYEQYF.

This chain uses TRBV7-9 with TRBJ1-5; TRBD1 matches at 7 bases. This CDR3 comprises 14 residues. The V gene end was trimmed by 3 bases and the J gene end by 3 bases; junction bases not matched to a gene: 2. From germline, CDR1 is SEHNR and CDR2 FQNEAQ (reference sequence). CDR3 coding DNA: TGTGCCAGCAGCTTGACAGGGCTCAATCAGCCCCAGCATTTT. Translated, it gives CASSLTGLNQPQHF.

The chain links TRBV6-2 or TRBV6-3 to TRBJ2-4; weak D call: TRBD1 (5 bases). This CDR3 is 17 amino acids long. Trimming pared 4 bases from V and 5 bases from J, leaving 21 bases between. Germline V gives CDR1 MNHEY, CDR2 SVGEGT. The CDR3 bases are TGTGCCAGCAGTTTCTCAGGGCAGGTTTTTCGAGAAAACATTCAGTACTTC. Amino acids: CASSFSGQVFRENIQYF.

This clonotype has a count of ten or more. V is TRBV5-6 and J is TRBJ2-2; D may be TRBD1 or TRBD2 (5 bases each). The CDR3 is 16 amino acids. Germline V gives CDR1 SGHDT, CDR2 YYEEEE. Trimming pared 3 bases from V and 3 bases from J, leaving 15 bases between. This CDR3 is CASSWGIQPDTGELFF. The CDR3 nucleotides read TGTGCCAGCAGCTGGGGGATTCAGCCCGACACCGGGGAGCTGTTTTTT. Variable domain in full (rest from reference TRBV5-6 and TRBJ2-2): DAGVTQSPTHLIKTRGQQVTLRCSPKSGHDTVSWYQQALGQGPQFIFQYYEEEERQRGNFPDRFSGHQFPNYSSELNVNALLLGDSALYLCASSWGIQPDTGELFFGEGSRLTVL.

This clonotype was observed once. A clone one base away is much larger, so this may be a read error. The V call is TRBV19, the J call TRBJ2-1, with 7 bases lining up with TRBD1. The V gene's germline CDR1 is LNHDA and CDR2 SQIVND (reference sequence). The CDR3 is made up of 14 amino acids. J gave up 8 bases and V 5 bases, and 9 bases lay outside the gene matches. CDR3 nucleotide sequence: TGTGCCAGTAGTTTCCGGGACAGTCGCTATGAGCAGTTCTTC. Its translation: CASSFRDSRYEQFF.

In its sample, this clonotype was seen many times. J is TRBJ2-2 and V is TRBV2; the D gene could be TRBD1 or TRBD2 (5 bases each). The V and J ends lost 7 bases and 4 bases respectively, with 10 bases between them. This CDR3 spans 13 amino acids. Germline CDR1 SNHLY, CDR2 FYNNEI. The CDR3 loop is CASTRGPTGELFF. The CDR3 DNA reads TGTGCCAGCACCCGGGGACCCACCGGGGAGCTGTTTTTT.

The gene calls are TRBV28 and TRBJ1-1, with D possibly matching TRBD1 (5 bases). Germline V lookup: CDR1 MDHEN, CDR2 SYDVKM. There are 14 residues in the CDR3. V dropped 4 bases and J dropped 2 bases, with 11 bases sitting between them. This CDR3 reads CASSSLGVNTEAFF. In DNA, the CDR3 is TGTGCCAGCAGTTCACTGGGGGTAAACACTGAAGCTTTCTTT. Together with reference TRBV28 and TRBJ1-1, the CDR3 gives the full variable domain: DVKVTQSSRYLVKRTGEKVFLECVQDMDHENMFWYRQDPGLGLRLIYFSYDVKMKEKGDIPEGYSVSREKKERFSLILESASTNQTSMYLCASSSLGVNTEAFFGQGTRLTVV.

The chain couples TRBV7-2 to TRBJ2-7; either TRBD1 or TRBD2 may supply D (5 bases each). Looked up from germline, CDR1 is SGHTA and CDR2 is FQGNSA. CDR3 length: 16 residues. Trimming cost V 5 bases and J 0 bases, with 17 bases left between them. CDR3 sequence: CASSAPGTLSSYEQYF. The CDR3 DNA sequence: TGTGCCAGCAGCGCCCCCGGGACCCTTAGCTCCTACGAGCAGTACTTC. The full variable domain, its missing parts supplied by reference TRBV7-2 and TRBJ2-7, is GAGVSQSPSNKVTEKGKDVELRCDPISGHTALYWYRQSLGQGLEFLIYFQGNSAPDKSGLPSDRFSAERTGGSVSTLTIQRTQQEDSAVYLCASSAPGTLSSYEQYFGPGTRLTVT.

A remark on this clonotype: Sequence at one end of the junction differs from germline and may be a read error. The chain has TRBV3-1 and TRBJ2-7; D gene unclear. This CDR3 has 16 residues. Germline lookup yields CDR1 LGHDT and CDR2 YNNKEL (reference sequence). The CDR3 DNA is TGTACCAGCAGCCAAGATCGACCGACACCCACCTACGAGCAGTACTTC. Its protein is CTSSQDRPTPTYEQYF.

This clonotype appeared many times. This chain uses TRBV5-8 with TRBJ1-6; D gene unclear. Between the trimmed V and J ends, which lost 4 bases and 12 bases, there was a span of 11 bases. Germline assignment: CDR1 SGHTS and CDR2 YDEGEE. The CDR3 has 12 amino acids. The CDR3 nucleotides read TGTGCCAGCAGCCGACCCACCGGACCCCTCCACTTT. It translates to CASSRPTGPLHF.

This clonotype was seen at least ten times. V usage is TRBV5-1 and J usage is TRBJ1-5, with 8 nucleotides matching TRBD1. Per germline, CDR1 SGHRS and CDR2 YFSETQ. The CDR3 length is 14 residues. The J segment lost 2 bases and the V segment lost 4 bases, leaving 2 bases of the junction unmatched. The CDR3: CASSETGGNQPQHF. CDR3 sequence (DNA): TGCGCCAGCAGCGAGACAGGGGGCAATCAGCCCCAGCATTTT.

The chain employs TRBV25-1 and TRBJ2-5; D is undetermined. The germline V gene encodes CDR1 MGHDK and CDR2 SYGVNS. This CDR3 comprises 13 residues. V shed 2 bases and J shed 7 bases, with 11 bases lying between them. CDR3 amino acids: CASSEPTARTQYF. CDR3 sequence (DNA): TGTGCCAGCAGTGAACCTACGGCGAGGACCCAGTACTTC.

The genes are TRBV18 and TRBJ1-2; no definite D call. Germline loops: CDR1 KGHSH, CDR2 LQKENI. V was trimmed by 3 bases and J by 0 bases, leaving 5 bases between them. The CDR3 has 13 residues. The CDR3 here is CASSPSANYGYTF. CDR3 in DNA: TGTGCCAGCTCACCTTCAGCTAACTATGGCTACACCTTC. Full variable domain (remainder filled in from reference TRBV18 and TRBJ1-2): NAGVMQNPRHLVRRRGQEARLRCSPMKGHSHVYWYRQLPEEGLKFMVYLQKENIIDESGMPKERFSAEFPKEGPSILRIQQVVRGDSAAYFCASSPSANYGYTFGSGTRLTVV.

The chain joins TRBV19 to TRBJ1-1, with D possibly TRBD1 on 6 matching bases. V dropped 1 base and J dropped 4 bases, with 10 bases sitting between them. Germline CDR1 reads LNHDA; CDR2 reads SQIVND (reference sequence). The CDR3 loop spans 14 amino acids. The CDR3 is CASSIVTGATEAFF. The CDR3 DNA reads TGTGCCAGTAGTATAGTTACGGGGGCCACTGAAGCTTTCTTT.

The genes are TRBV19 and TRBJ1-6; 7 nucleotides match TRBD1. The CDR3 extends over 12 amino acids. The V and J ends lost 8 bases and 9 bases, in that order; junction bases with no gene match: 4. The germline V gene has CDR1 LNHDA and CDR2 SQIVND (reference sequence). For the CDR3, the DNA is TGTGCCAGTGAAGGGGGCTCTTCACCCCTCCACTTT. It yields the protein CASEGGSSPLHF.

This clonotype has just a few counts. The V call is TRBV14, the J call TRBJ2-5; 8 bases are shared with TRBD2. V was pared by 1 base and J by 4 bases, with 2 bases of the junction left unmatched. From germline, CDR1 is SGHDN and CDR2 FVKESK. The length of the CDR3 is 14 residues. In DNA form, the CDR3 reads TGTGCCAGCAGCCAAGGTCTAGCGGGAGAGACCCAGTACTTC. It specifies CASSQGLAGETQYF.